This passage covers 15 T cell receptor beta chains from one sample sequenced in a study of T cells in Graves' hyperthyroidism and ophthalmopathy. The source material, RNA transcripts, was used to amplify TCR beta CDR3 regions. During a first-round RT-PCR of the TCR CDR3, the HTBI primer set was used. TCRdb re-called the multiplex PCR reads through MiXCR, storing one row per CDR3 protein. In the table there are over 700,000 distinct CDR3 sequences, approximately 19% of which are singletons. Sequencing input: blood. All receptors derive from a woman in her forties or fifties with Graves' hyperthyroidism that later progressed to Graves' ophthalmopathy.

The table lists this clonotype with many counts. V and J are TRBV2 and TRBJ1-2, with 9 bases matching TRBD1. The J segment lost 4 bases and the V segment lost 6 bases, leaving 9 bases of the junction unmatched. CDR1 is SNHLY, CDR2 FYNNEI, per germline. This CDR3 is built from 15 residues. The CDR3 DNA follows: TGTGCCAGCAGGGCCGGGACAGGGTTTGGCTATGGCTACACCTTC. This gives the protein CASRAGTGFGYGYTF.

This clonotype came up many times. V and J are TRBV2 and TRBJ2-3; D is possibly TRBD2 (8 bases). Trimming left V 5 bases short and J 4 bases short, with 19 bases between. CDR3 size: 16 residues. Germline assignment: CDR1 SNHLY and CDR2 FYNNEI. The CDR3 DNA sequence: TGTGCCAGCAGTCAGGGGGTGGGACTAGGCGCAGATACGCAGTATTTT. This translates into CASSQGVGLGADTQYF.

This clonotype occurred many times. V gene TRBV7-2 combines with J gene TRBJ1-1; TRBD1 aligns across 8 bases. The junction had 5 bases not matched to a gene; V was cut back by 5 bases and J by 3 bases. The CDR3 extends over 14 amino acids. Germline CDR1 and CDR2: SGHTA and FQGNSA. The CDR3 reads CASSDRGPDTEAFF. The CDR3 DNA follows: TGTGCCAGCAGCGACAGGGGTCCCGACACTGAAGCTTTCTTT.

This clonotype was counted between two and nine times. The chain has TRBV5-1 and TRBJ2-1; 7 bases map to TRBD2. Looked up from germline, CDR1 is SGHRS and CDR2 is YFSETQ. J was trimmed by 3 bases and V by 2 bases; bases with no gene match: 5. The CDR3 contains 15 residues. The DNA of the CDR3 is TGCGCCAGCAGCTTAGCGGGGAACTTCTACAATGAGCAGTTCTTC. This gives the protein CASSLAGNFYNEQFF.

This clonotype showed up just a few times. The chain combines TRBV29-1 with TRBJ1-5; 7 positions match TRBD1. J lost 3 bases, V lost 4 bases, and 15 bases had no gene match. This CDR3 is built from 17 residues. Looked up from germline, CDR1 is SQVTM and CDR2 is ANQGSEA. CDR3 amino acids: CSVVPSQTDRDNQPQHF. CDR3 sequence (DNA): TGCAGCGTTGTACCCTCCCAAACTGACAGGGACAATCAGCCCCAGCATTTT.

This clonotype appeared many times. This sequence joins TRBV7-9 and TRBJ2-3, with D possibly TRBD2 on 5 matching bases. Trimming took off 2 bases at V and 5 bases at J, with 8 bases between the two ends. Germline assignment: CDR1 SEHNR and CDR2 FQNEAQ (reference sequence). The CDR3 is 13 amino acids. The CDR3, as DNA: TGTGCCAGCAGCTTACCCCGGGAAGATACGCAGTATTTT. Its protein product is CASSLPREDTQYF.

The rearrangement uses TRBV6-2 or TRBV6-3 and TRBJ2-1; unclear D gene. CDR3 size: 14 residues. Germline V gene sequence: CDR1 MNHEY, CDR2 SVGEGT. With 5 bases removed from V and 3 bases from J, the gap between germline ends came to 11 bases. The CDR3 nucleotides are TGTGCCAGCAGTCGAACGGAGATCTACAATGAGCAGTTCTTC. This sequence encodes CASSRTEIYNEQFF.

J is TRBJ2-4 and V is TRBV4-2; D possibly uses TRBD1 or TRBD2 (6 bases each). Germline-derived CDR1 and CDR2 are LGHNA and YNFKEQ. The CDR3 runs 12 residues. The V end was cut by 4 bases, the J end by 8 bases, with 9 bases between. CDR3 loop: CASSLRGDIQYF. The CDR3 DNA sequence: TGTGCCAGCAGCCTTAGGGGGGACATTCAGTACTTC.

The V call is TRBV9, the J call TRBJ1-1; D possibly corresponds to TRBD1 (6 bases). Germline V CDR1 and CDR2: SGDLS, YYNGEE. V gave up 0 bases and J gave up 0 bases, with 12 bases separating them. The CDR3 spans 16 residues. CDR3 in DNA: TGTGCCAGCAGCGTAGGTCTCGGACAGATGAACACTGAAGCTTTCTTT. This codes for CASSVGLGQMNTEAFF.

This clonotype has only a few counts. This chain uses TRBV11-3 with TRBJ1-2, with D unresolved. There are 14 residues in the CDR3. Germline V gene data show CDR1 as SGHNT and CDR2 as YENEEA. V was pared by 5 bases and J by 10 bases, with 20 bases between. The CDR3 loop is CASSPGGGRGPYTF. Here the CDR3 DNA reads TGTGCCAGCAGCCCGGGCGGAGGACGTGGACCCTACACCTTC.

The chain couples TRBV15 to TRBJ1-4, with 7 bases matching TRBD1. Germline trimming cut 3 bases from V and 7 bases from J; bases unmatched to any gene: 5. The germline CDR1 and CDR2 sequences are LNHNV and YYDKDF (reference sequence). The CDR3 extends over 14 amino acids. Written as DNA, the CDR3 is TGTGCCACCAGCAGGGACAGGACAAGTGAAAAACTGTTTTTT. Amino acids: CATSRDRTSEKLFF.

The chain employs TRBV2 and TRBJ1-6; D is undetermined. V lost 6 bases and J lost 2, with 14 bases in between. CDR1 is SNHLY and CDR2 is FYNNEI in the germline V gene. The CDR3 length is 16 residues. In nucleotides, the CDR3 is TGTGCCAGCAGACAGTCCGTAAGCGCCTATAATTCACCCCTCCACTTT. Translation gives CASRQSVSAYNSPLHF.

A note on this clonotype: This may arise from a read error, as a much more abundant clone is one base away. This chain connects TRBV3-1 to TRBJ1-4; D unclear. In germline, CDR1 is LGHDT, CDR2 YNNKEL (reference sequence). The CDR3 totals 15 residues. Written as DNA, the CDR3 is TGTGTCAGCAGCCAAGATCCCGTCCTGGCTGAAAAACTGTTTTTT. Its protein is CVSSQDPVLAEKLFF.

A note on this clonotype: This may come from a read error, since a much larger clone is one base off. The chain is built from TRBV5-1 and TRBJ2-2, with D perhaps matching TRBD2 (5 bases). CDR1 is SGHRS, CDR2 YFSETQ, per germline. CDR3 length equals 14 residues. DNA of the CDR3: TGCGCCAGCAGCTTGAGCAGTAACACCGGGAAGCTGTTTTTT. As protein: CASSLSSNTGKLFF.

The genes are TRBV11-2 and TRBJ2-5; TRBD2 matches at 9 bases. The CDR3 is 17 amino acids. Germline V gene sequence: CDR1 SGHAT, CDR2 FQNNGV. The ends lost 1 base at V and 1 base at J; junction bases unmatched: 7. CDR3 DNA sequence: TGTGCCAGCAGCTTAGTCCGCGGGGGGGCCCTCCAAGAGACCCAGTACTTC. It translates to CASSLVRGGALQETQYF.